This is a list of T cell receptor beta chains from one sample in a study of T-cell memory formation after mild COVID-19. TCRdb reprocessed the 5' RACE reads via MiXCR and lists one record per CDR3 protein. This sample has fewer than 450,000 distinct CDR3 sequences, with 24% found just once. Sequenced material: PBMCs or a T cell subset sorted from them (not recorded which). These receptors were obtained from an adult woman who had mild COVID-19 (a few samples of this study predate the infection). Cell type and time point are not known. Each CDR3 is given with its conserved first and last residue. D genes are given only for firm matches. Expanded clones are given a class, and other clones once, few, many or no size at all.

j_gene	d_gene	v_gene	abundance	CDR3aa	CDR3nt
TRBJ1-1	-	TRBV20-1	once	CSARDPRGESTKAFF	TGCAGTGCTAGAGATCCAAGGGGCGAGAGCACTAAAGCTTTCTTT
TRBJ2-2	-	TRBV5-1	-	CASSLGGQNTGELFF	TGTGCCAGCAGCTTGGGGGGTCAAAACACCGGGGAGCTGTTTTTT
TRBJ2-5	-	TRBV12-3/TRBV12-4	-	CASSLRAEETQYF	TGTGCCAGCAGTTTACGGGCAGAAGAGACCCAGTACTTC
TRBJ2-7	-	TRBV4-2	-	CASSPLRGDEQYF	TGTGCCAGCAGCCCGCTGAGGGGGGACGAGCAGTACTTC
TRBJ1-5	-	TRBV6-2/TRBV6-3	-	CASSYSGLPNQPQHF	TGTGCCAGCAGTTACTCAGGTCTTCCCAATCAGCCCCAGCATTTT
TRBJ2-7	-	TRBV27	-	CASGLRGRVYEQYF	TGTGCCAGCGGCTTGCGGGGGCGAGTGTACGAGCAGTACTTC
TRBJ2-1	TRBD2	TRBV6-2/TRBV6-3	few	CAIGPGLGTHNEQFF	TGTGCCATCGGCCCGGGACTAGGGACTCACAATGAGCAGTTCTTC
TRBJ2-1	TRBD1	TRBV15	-	CATSRQGDYNEQFF	TGTGCCACCTCCAGACAGGGGGACTACAATGAGCAGTTCTTC
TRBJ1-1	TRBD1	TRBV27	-	CASTRQGPNTEAFF	TGTGCCAGCACCAGACAGGGCCCTAACACTGAAGCTTTCTTT
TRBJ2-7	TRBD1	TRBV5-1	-	CASSNGQGAAYEQYF	TGCGCCAGCAGCAATGGACAGGGGGCGGCCTACGAGCAGTACTTC
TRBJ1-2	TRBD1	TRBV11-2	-	CASSSRVRDREIF	TGTGCCAGCAGCTCAAGAGTAAGGGACAGGGAGATCTTC
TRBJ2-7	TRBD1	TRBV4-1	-	CASSREGVGTVYEQYF	TGCGCCAGCAGCCGCGAGGGAGTGGGGACAGTCTACGAGCAGTACTTC
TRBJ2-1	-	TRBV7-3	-	CASSLTPADYNEQFF	TGTGCCAGCAGCTTAACCCCGGCAGACTACAATGAGCAGTTCTTC
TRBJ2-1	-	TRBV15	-	CAIAPGRNNEQFF	TGTGCCATCGCTCCCGGCAGGAACAATGAGCAGTTCTTC
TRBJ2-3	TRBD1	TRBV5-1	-	CASSARQGDTQYF	TGCGCCAGCAGCGCTCGACAGGGCGATACGCAGTATTTT
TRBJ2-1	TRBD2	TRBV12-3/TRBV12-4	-	CASSPTSGTNYNEQFF	TGTGCCAGCAGTCCGACTAGCGGGACCAACTACAATGAGCAGTTCTTC
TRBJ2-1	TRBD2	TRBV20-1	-	CSARSSGRVTEQFF	TGCAGTGCTAGATCTAGCGGGAGGGTTACGGAGCAGTTCTTC
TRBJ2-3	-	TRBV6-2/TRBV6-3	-	CASSTSSPEVRATIGTDTQYF	TGTGCCAGCAGTACGTCCTCTCCGGAAGTACGGGCAACTATTGGCACAGATACGCAGTATTTT
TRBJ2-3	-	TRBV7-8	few	CASSFGTIGFADTQYF	TGTGCCAGCAGCTTTGGGACGATAGGGTTTGCAGATACGCAGTATTTT
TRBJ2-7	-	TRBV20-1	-	CSARGGFYEQYF	TGCAGTGCAAGGGGGGGGTTCTACGAGCAGTACTTC
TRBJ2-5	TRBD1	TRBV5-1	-	CASSLAGQGRETQYF	TGCGCCAGCAGCTTGGCAGGACAGGGGCGAGAGACCCAGTACTTC
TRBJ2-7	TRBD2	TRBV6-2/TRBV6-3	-	CASSYSILAGGIYEQYF	TGTGCCAGCAGTTACTCGATACTAGCGGGAGGAATCTACGAGCAGTACTTC
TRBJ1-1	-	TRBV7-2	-	CASSSLGREAFF	TGTGCCAGCAGTTCCCTTGGCAGGGAAGCTTTCTTT
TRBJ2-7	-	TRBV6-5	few	CASNQGYEQYF	TGTGCCAGCAACCAGGGCTACGAGCAGTACTTC
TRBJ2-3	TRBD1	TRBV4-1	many	CASSPRQGTDTQYF	TGCGCCAGCAGCCCTAGACAGGGAACAGATACGCAGTATTTT
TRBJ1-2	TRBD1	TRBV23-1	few	CASRTAGGGDNYGYTF	TGCGCCAGCAGGACCGCAGGAGGGGGCGATAACTATGGCTACACCTTC
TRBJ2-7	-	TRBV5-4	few	CASSPRGLGISYEQYF	TGTGCCAGCAGCCCCCGCGGCTTGGGAATATCCTACGAGCAGTACTTC
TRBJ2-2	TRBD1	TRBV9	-	CASSVADRVANTGELFF	TGTGCCAGCAGCGTCGCGGACAGGGTCGCGAACACCGGGGAGCTGTTTTTT
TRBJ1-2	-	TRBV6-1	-	CASSPRQEFPLYGYTF	TGTGCCAGCAGTCCCCGACAGGAATTCCCCCTCTATGGCTACACCTTC
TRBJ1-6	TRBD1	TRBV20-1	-	CSAKKGTGESPLHF	TGCAGTGCTAAAAAAGGGACAGGGGAATCACCCCTCCACTTT
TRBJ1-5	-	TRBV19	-	CASSTPEEGLGNQPQHF	TGTGCCAGTAGCACCCCGGAGGAGGGGCTGGGCAATCAGCCCCAGCATTTT
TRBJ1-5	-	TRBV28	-	CASRKGGVSNQPQHF	TGTGCCAGCAGAAAAGGGGGGGTCAGCAATCAGCCCCAGCATTTT
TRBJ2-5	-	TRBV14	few	CASSQGGGARETQYF	TGTGCCAGCAGCCAAGGAGGGGGGGCGCGGGAGACCCAGTACTTC
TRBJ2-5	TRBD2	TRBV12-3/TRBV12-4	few	CASRARGGGPQETQYF	TGTGCCAGCAGAGCGCGGGGCGGGGGGCCCCAAGAGACCCAGTACTTC
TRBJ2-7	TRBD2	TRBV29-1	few	CSVGEGSYEQYF	TGCAGCGTTGGGGAGGGGTCCTACGAGCAGTACTTC
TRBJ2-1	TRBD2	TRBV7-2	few	CASSSHRVSGRSPYNEQFF	TGTGCCAGCAGCTCCCATAGGGTTAGCGGGAGGTCACCCTACAATGAGCAGTTCTTC
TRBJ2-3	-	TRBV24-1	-	CATSDFPGSAGQYF	TGTGCCACCAGTGATTTCCCGGGGTCGGCAGGGCAGTATTTT
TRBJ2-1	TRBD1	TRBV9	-	CASSVSGRGNPSTYNEQFF	TGTGCCAGCAGCGTATCAGGCAGGGGGAACCCCAGTACCTACAATGAGCAGTTCTTC
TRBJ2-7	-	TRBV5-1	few	CASSSEGGGQSYEQYF	TGCGCCAGCAGCTCCGAGGGTGGGGGCCAGTCCTACGAGCAGTACTTC
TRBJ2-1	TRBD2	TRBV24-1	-	CATSSGGAKNEQFF	TGTGCCACCTCTAGCGGGGGGGCTAAGAATGAGCAGTTCTTC
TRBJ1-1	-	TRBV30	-	CAWKGTLETEAFF	TGTGCCTGGAAAGGGACATTGGAGACTGAAGCTTTCTTT
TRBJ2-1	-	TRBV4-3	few	CASSQDEDYPEQFF	TGCGCCAGCAGCCAAGATGAGGACTACCCAGAGCAGTTCTTC
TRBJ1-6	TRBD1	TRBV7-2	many	CASSLGQGTNSPLHF	TGTGCCAGCAGCTTAGGACAGGGCACCAATTCACCCCTCCACTTT
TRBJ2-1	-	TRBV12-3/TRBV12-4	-	CASTLQGGSDEQFF	TGTGCCAGCACTCTCCAGGGGGGCAGCGATGAGCAGTTCTTC
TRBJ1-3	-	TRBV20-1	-	CSARTGTGVTIYF	TGCAGTGCTAGAACAGGGACCGGGGTCACCATATATTTT
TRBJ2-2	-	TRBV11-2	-	CASSLDNWGLNTGELFF	TGTGCCAGCAGCTTAGATAATTGGGGATTGAACACCGGGGAGCTGTTTTTT
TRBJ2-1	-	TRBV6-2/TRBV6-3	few	CASSYFSAGSFNNEQFF	TGTGCCAGCAGTTACTTCTCGGCCGGGAGTTTCAACAATGAGCAGTTCTTC
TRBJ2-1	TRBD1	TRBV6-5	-	CASSNLGQDPSLGNEQFF	TGTGCCAGCAGCAACCTTGGACAGGATCCCTCTCTTGGGAATGAGCAGTTCTTC
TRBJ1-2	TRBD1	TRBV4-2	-	CASSHAEGTGGPSGYGYTF	TGTGCCAGCAGCCATGCCGAAGGGACAGGGGGCCCCTCCGGCTATGGCTACACCTTC
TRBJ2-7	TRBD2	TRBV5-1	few	CASSLGTSGSTYEQYF	TGCGCCAGCAGCTTGGGGACTAGCGGGTCTACCTACGAGCAGTACTTC